These 30 T cell receptor beta chains originate from one sample sequenced in a study of T-cell memory formation after mild COVID-19. TCRdb re-called the 5' RACE reads with MiXCR, one entry per CDR3 protein. The table records some 48,000 distinct CDR3 sequences, roughly 27% of them present only once. The sample consisted of PBMCs or a T cell subset sorted from them (not recorded which). These receptors all come from a man aged 18 to 29 who had mild COVID-19 (a few samples of this study predate the infection). Cell type and time point are not known.

This clonotype was counted between two and nine times. The V gene is TRBV7-2, the J gene TRBJ2-7; D not certain. The CDR3 covers 14 residues. The germline gives CDR1 SGHTA, CDR2 FQGNSA. Trimming took 5 bases from V and 6 from J, leaving 17 bases between them. The DNA for the CDR3 is TGTGCCAGCAGCCCGGTCTCGACCGTGTCCGAGCAGTACTTC. Its protein product is CASSPVSTVSEQYF.

V is TRBV7-9 and J is TRBJ2-7; 12 bases match TRBD2. The CDR3 is 16 amino acids. Germline CDR1 is SEHNR and CDR2 is FQNEAQ (reference sequence). V was clipped by 5 bases and J by 3 bases; unmatched bases: 8. In DNA form, the CDR3 reads TGTGCCAGCAGCCCCCCGGGGACTAGCGGGTACTACGAGCAGTACGTC. It encodes CASSPPGTSGYYEQYV.

A few counts support this clonotype. The chain joins TRBV3-1 to TRBJ2-7; unclear D gene. There are 15 residues in the CDR3. V lost 2 bases and J 0 bases, leaving 11 bases between the germline ends. Germline CDR1 reads LGHDT; CDR2 reads YNNKEL (reference sequence). CDR3 region: CASSQFMADSYEQYF. DNA of the CDR3: TGTGCCAGCAGCCAATTTATGGCGGACTCCTACGAGCAGTACTTC.

The chain recombines TRBV3-1 with TRBJ1-1; tentatively, D is TRBD1 (5 bases). This CDR3 is 15 amino acids long. CDR1 is LGHDT and CDR2 is YNNKEL in the germline V gene (reference sequence). V was pared by 0 bases and J by 1 base, with 9 bases between. The CDR3 reads CASSQEGPGNTEAFF. DNA for the CDR3: TGTGCCAGCAGCCAAGAGGGGCCGGGGAACACTGAAGCTTTCTTT.

This clonotype was observed at least ten times. The rearrangement links TRBV28 to TRBJ2-1, with a possible D match to TRBD1 (5 bases). The CDR3 has 15 residues. CDR1 is MDHEN, CDR2 SYDVKM, per germline. V lost 5 bases to trimming and J lost 2 bases, with 13 bases between them. The CDR3 region is CASSLLPTAYNEQFF. The CDR3 DNA reads TGTGCCAGCAGTCTACTTCCGACAGCCTACAATGAGCAGTTCTTC.

The chain is built from TRBV7-6 and TRBJ2-2; 7 nucleotides line up with TRBD2. The V and J ends lost 1 base and 4 bases, in that order; junction bases with no gene match: 6. The CDR3 is made up of 16 amino acids. Per the germline V gene, CDR1 is SGHVS and CDR2 is FNYEAQ. The CDR3 protein is CASSLELGGSTGELFF. The CDR3 region has the DNA TGTGCCAGCAGCTTAGAGTTGGGGGGGTCCACCGGGGAGCTGTTTTTT.

The chain couples TRBV3-2 to TRBJ2-2. TRBV3-2 represents a pseudogene. The CDR3 has 13 residues. CDR3 bases: TGTGCCAGCAGCCGACTTGAGGTCGGGGAGCTGTTTTTT. The encoded protein is CASSRLEVGELFF.

The CDR3 reads CASSLTNTDSEQYF. The CDR3 DNA reads TGTGCCAGCAGCCTTACTAATACTGATTCCGAGCAGTACTTC. This chain connects TRBV7-9 to TRBJ2-7, with unresolved D. The CDR3 consists of 14 residues. V dropped 5 bases and J dropped 6 bases, with 17 bases sitting between them. The V gene's germline CDR1 is SEHNR and CDR2 FQNEAQ (reference sequence).

V is TRBV20-1 and J is TRBJ1-5; unclear D gene. CDR1 DFQATT and CDR2 SNEGSKA come from the germline V gene (reference sequence). This CDR3 spans 17 amino acids. V was shortened by 0 bases and J by 0 bases, with 15 bases between the two germline ends. The DNA for the CDR3 is TGCAGTGCTAGAGATCACTTTATGACCTATAGCAATCAGCCCCAGCATTTT. Its translation is CSARDHFMTYSNQPQHF.

V gene TRBV9 combines with J gene TRBJ1-3; maybe TRBD1 (5 bases). This CDR3 is 15 amino acids long. The V and J ends lost 3 bases and 2 bases respectively, with 12 bases between them. Germline V lookup: CDR1 SGDLS, CDR2 YYNGEE. The CDR3 DNA reads TGTGCCAGCAGCGGACCAAGGGACCCTGGAAACACCATATATTTT. This codes for CASSGPRDPGNTIYF.

This clonotype was observed a handful of times. The chain couples TRBV29-1 to TRBJ2-5, with 7 bases matching TRBD1. The length of the CDR3 is 13 residues. Germline V gives CDR1 SQVTM, CDR2 ANQGSEA. The ends lost 4 bases at V and 5 bases at J; junction bases unmatched: 7. In nucleotides, the CDR3 is TGCAGCGTTGCAGAGGGGGCTTCGGAGACCCAGTACTTC. Amino acid sequence: CSVAEGASETQYF.

The V and J genes are TRBV4-3 and TRBJ2-5, with 9 bases that match TRBD1. V shed 0 bases, J shed 4 bases, and the junction held 9 bases outside the gene matches. CDR1 is LGHNA and CDR2 is YSLEER in the germline V gene. This CDR3 has 17 residues. CDR3 amino acids: CASSQELPGQGRETQYF. The CDR3 DNA follows: TGCGCCAGCAGCCAAGAGTTACCGGGACAGGGTCGAGAGACCCAGTACTTC.

This clonotype was detected ten times or more. CDR3 residues: CASSMGLNTEAFF. The CDR3 DNA reads TGTGCCAGTAGTATGGGACTCAACACTGAAGCTTTCTTT. This rearrangement joins TRBV19 to TRBJ1-1, with a possible D match to TRBD1 (5 bases). CDR1 LNHDA and CDR2 SQIVND come from the germline V gene (reference sequence). V was clipped by 3 bases and J by 2 bases, with 7 bases between them. The CDR3 has 13 residues.

This chain uses TRBV11-2 with TRBJ2-3; 8 nucleotides align to TRBD2. V shed 5 bases, J shed 2 bases, and the junction held 6 bases outside the gene matches. Germline lookup yields CDR1 SGHAT and CDR2 FQNNGV. The CDR3 contains 15 residues. The chain's CDR3 is CASSVVGGATDTQYF. The CDR3 bases are TGTGCCAGCAGCGTTGTCGGGGGGGCCACAGATACGCAGTATTTT.

There are a few counts of this clonotype. The chain employs TRBV7-2 and TRBJ2-2; TRBD2 might be the D (5 bases). Germline CDR1 is SGHTA and CDR2 is FQGNSA. The CDR3 sequence is 15 residues long. The V and J ends lost 5 bases and 1 base respectively, with 11 bases between them. CDR3 sequence reads: CASSRGPGNTGELFF. The CDR3 DNA reads TGTGCCAGCAGCAGAGGGCCAGGGAACACCGGGGAGCTGTTTTTT.

The chain uses TRBV29-1 and TRBJ2-1, with TRBD1 as a possible D gene (5 bases). This CDR3 is built from 12 residues. CDR1 is SQVTM, CDR2 ANQGSEA, per germline. With 6 bases removed from V and 2 bases from J, the gap between germline ends came to 8 bases. Written as DNA, the CDR3 is TGCAGCGTGGCAGGGCCCTACAATGAGCAGTTCTTC. As protein: CSVAGPYNEQFF.

This clonotype was detected a few times. The chain uses TRBV11-2 and TRBJ2-1; TRBD1 matches 7 bases. With 3 bases clipped from V and 6 bases from J, the junction kept 5 bases outside the gene matches. This CDR3 is 14 amino acids long. Germline assignment: CDR1 SGHAT and CDR2 FQNNGV. DNA for the CDR3: TGTGCCAGCAGCTTGGGGGACAGCGGCAATGAGCAGTTCTTC. Translating gives CASSLGDSGNEQFF.

Written as DNA, the CDR3 is TGCAGCGCAAGGGGGATATACACTGAAGCTTTCTTT. Protein product: CSARGIYTEAFF. This chain connects TRBV29-1 to TRBJ1-1; TRBD1 is a possible D gene (6 bases). With 7 bases removed from V and 3 bases from J, the gap between germline ends came to 12 bases. The CDR3 loop spans 12 amino acids. Germline lookup yields CDR1 SQVTM and CDR2 ANQGSEA.

This clonotype has ten or more counts. J is TRBJ2-1 and V is TRBV5-1; the D gene is possibly TRBD2 (5 bases). Germline V gene lookup returns CDR1 SGHRS and CDR2 YFSETQ. The CDR3 runs 15 residues. The V gene lost 2 bases and the J gene lost 0 bases, with 9 bases spanning the gap. CDR3 DNA sequence: TGCGCCAGCAGCTTCGGGGTCCTCTCCTACAATGAGCAGTTCTTC. Translation: CASSFGVLSYNEQFF.

The chain uses TRBV6-6 and TRBJ2-7; no definite D call. Germline V gene lookup returns CDR1 MNHNY and CDR2 SVGAGI (reference sequence). The CDR3 is 12 residues long. Trimming left V 0 bases short and J 5 bases short, with 5 bases between. The CDR3 spells CASSYSDDEQYF. The CDR3 region has the DNA TGTGCCAGCAGTTACTCGGACGACGAGCAGTACTTC.

This rearrangement joins TRBV6-2 or TRBV6-3 to TRBJ1-1; D uncertain. The CDR3 is 12 residues long. V lost 11 bases and J 1 base, leaving 11 bases between the germline ends. Germline V lookup: CDR1 MNHEY, CDR2 SVGEGT. CDR3 in DNA: TGTGCCGGATCGGACGGGAACACTGAAGCTTTCTTT. It is translated as CAGSDGNTEAFF.

The V call is TRBV4-3, the J call TRBJ1-2, with no clear D. V lost 3 bases to trimming and J lost 5 bases, with 10 bases between them. The CDR3 sequence is 13 residues long. Germline CDR1 and CDR2: LGHNA and YSLEER. As DNA, the CDR3 is TGCGCCAGCAGCCACCTATCAGAGTATGGCTACACCTTC. Protein: CASSHLSEYGYTF.

This chain joins TRBV6-5 and TRBJ2-2; the D gene is possibly TRBD2 (5 bases). This CDR3 region has 17 residues. Germline V gene data show CDR1 as MNHEY and CDR2 as SVGAGI. Trimming took off 4 bases at V and 0 bases at J, with 15 bases between the two ends. The CDR3 nucleotides are TGTGCCAGCAGTTCATCGGGTAGCGCCTCGAACACCGGGGAGCTGTTTTTT. It encodes CASSSSGSASNTGELFF.

This clonotype was counted a few times. The CDR3 loop reads CASSRDRPYEQYF. CDR3 in DNA: TGTGCCAGCAGTCGGGACAGGCCCTACGAGCAGTACTTC. The chain uses TRBV7-9 and TRBJ2-7; 8 bases are a match to TRBD1. With V trimmed by 6 bases and J by 2 bases, 3 bases remained unmatched. The CDR3 extends over 13 amino acids. Germline V gene lookup returns CDR1 SEHNR and CDR2 FQNEAQ (reference sequence).

This chain connects TRBV12-3 or TRBV12-4 to TRBJ2-5, with D possibly matching TRBD2 (5 bases). V lost 7 bases, J lost 1 base, and 19 bases lay in between. CDR3 size: 16 residues. The CDR3 reads CASTISMGRFQETQYF. CDR3 in DNA: TGTGCCAGCACCATTTCAATGGGGAGATTCCAAGAGACCCAGTACTTC.

The CDR3 region has the DNA TGCGCCAGCAGCCAAGTGTGGAGCTACTGGACCGGGGAGCTGTTTTTT. Its protein is CASSQVWSYWTGELFF. The chain couples TRBV4-3 to TRBJ2-2; D remains ambiguous. The CDR3 covers 16 residues. V shed 1 base and J shed 5 bases, with 14 bases lying between them. The germline CDR1 and CDR2 sequences are LGHNA and YSLEER.

This rearrangement joins TRBV20-1 to TRBJ2-5; 12 bases agree with TRBD2. V lost 1 base, J lost 7 bases, and 10 bases stayed unmatched. The germline V gene encodes CDR1 DFQATT and CDR2 SNEGSKA (reference sequence). CDR3 length: 16 amino acids. The CDR3: CSARARLAGEVGTQYF. CDR3 DNA: TGCAGTGCTAGAGCCCGACTAGCGGGGGAGGTGGGGACCCAGTACTTC.

The chain joins TRBV19 to TRBJ1-1, with D unclear. Germline V CDR1 and CDR2: LNHDA, SQIVND (reference sequence). V was clipped by 7 bases and J by 4 bases, with 10 bases between them. There are 12 residues in the CDR3. The CDR3 bases are TGTGCCAGTAAGTACCCCAGCACTGAAGCTTTCTTT. Protein: CASKYPSTEAFF.

This clonotype was observed a few times. This chain joins TRBV11-2 and TRBJ2-1; D gene ambiguous. The germline V and J ends were trimmed by 7 bases and 3 bases, with 13 bases remaining between them. This CDR3 region has 14 residues. Germline V gene sequence: CDR1 SGHAT, CDR2 FQNNGV. The CDR3 nucleotides read TGTGCCAGCACGGACGACAACTACTACAATGAGCAGTTCTTC. Translated: CASTDDNYYNEQFF.

The chain joins TRBV12-3 or TRBV12-4 to TRBJ2-1, with TRBD2 matching over 12 bases. CDR3 length: 13 amino acids. With 8 bases clipped from V and 4 bases from J, the junction kept 0 bases outside the gene matches. The CDR3 is CASGTSGYNEQFF. The CDR3 bases are TGTGCCAGCGGGACTAGCGGGTACAATGAGCAGTTCTTC.